One and the same sample provided the 19 T cell receptor beta chains below, sequenced in a study of blood T cell repertoires in COVID-19. Produced via immunoSEQ multiplex PCR; TCRdb's table is partial and in-frame only. The profile shows some 100,000 clones, more than 75% of them singletons. Sample: peripheral blood. These receptors were taken from a man aged 30-40 years in a cohort sampled during active COVID-19.

As to this clone: This sample also contains other DNA sequences that code for the same CDR3. The chain carries TRBV9 and TRBJ1-1; D possibly corresponds to TRBD1 (6 bases). Trimming pared 4 bases from V and 3 bases from J, leaving 13 bases between. Germline values: CDR1 SGDLS, CDR2 YYNGEE. The CDR3 spans 14 residues. The CDR3 reads CASSPLTGDTEAFF. As DNA, the CDR3 is TGTGCCAGCAGCCCCCTGACAGGAGACACTGAAGCTTTCTTT.

As regards this clone: Additional DNA sequences in this sample encode the identical CDR3. The chain links TRBV7-2 to TRBJ2-1, with D possibly being TRBD1 (5 bases). Germline assignment: CDR1 SGHTA and CDR2 FQGNSA. V lost 2 bases and J 0 bases, leaving 8 bases between the germline ends. The CDR3 contains 15 residues. The CDR3 here is CASSLQGSSYNEQFF. DNA for the CDR3: TGTGCCAGCAGCTTACAGGGCAGCTCCTACAATGAGCAGTTCTTC. Together with reference TRBV7-2 and TRBJ2-1, the CDR3 gives the full variable domain: GAGVSQSPSNKVTEKGKDVELRCDPISGHTALYWYRQSLGQGLEFLIYFQGNSAPDKSGLPSDRFSAERTGGSVSTLTIQRTQQEDSAVYLCASSLQGSSYNEQFFGPGTRLTVL.

This chain connects TRBV11-2 to TRBJ2-7, with TRBD1 matching over 8 bases. Germline V CDR1 and CDR2: SGHAT, FQNNGV. The V gene end was trimmed by 0 bases and the J gene end by 3 bases; junction bases not matched to a gene: 10. The CDR3 runs 17 residues. In nucleotides, the CDR3 is TGTGCCAGCAGCTTAGATCTTTCCGGGACAGGTCGCTACGAGCAGTACTTC. Translated, it gives CASSLDLSGTGRYEQYF.

Here the CDR3 reads CASSLSRGAYEQYF. CDR3 DNA sequence: TGCGCCAGCAGCTTGTCCAGGGGGGCCTACGAGCAGTACTTC. V is TRBV5-1 and J is TRBJ2-7, with a weak D call TRBD1 (7 bases). The CDR3 loop spans 14 amino acids. Trimming cost V 1 base and J 2 bases, with 10 bases left between them. Germline V gene sequence: CDR1 SGHRS, CDR2 YFSETQ.

This chain joins TRBV24-1 and TRBJ1-5; weak D call: TRBD1 (5 bases). Germline assignment: CDR1 KGHDR and CDR2 SFDVKD. V lost 9 bases, J lost 2 bases, and 16 bases lay in between. The CDR3 spans 15 residues. The DNA of the CDR3 is TGTGCCACCTCAACCCCAGGGAAGGGCAATCAGCCCCAGCATTTT. It is translated as CATSTPGKGNQPQHF.

This clone was seen many times. The chain carries TRBV29-1 and TRBJ1-1; possibly TRBD1 for D (6 bases). V dropped 4 bases and J dropped 1 base, with 10 bases sitting between them. There are 13 residues in the CDR3. Germline V gives CDR1 SQVTM, CDR2 ANQGSEA. The CDR3 DNA follows: TGCAGCGTTGCCCAGGGGCCGAACACTGAAGCTTTCTTT. It specifies CSVAQGPNTEAFF.

The V gene is TRBV6-1, the J gene TRBJ2-5; 10 nucleotides line up with TRBD2. V lost 2 bases, J lost 4 bases, and 13 bases stayed unmatched. The CDR3 runs to 18 residues. Germline V gene sequence: CDR1 MNHNS, CDR2 SASEGT. CDR3 sequence (DNA): TGTGCCAGCAGTGAATTATCCAGCGGGGGGGCCACCCGAGAGACCCAGTACTTC. Protein product: CASSELSSGGATRETQYF.

The V gene is TRBV19, the J gene TRBJ2-3; 13 bases are shared with TRBD2. This CDR3 is 16 amino acids long. Trimming removed 3 bases from V and 5 bases from J; junction bases left unmatched: 5. Germline CDR1 reads LNHDA; CDR2 reads SQIVND (reference sequence). DNA of the CDR3: TGTGCCAGTAGTATCGCACTAGCGGGGGGGAGAGATACGCAGTATTTT. Translation gives CASSIALAGGRDTQYF.

The chain combines TRBV3-1 (or the pseudogene TRBV3-2) with TRBJ1-1; perhaps TRBD1 as D (6 bases). V lost 3 bases and J 6 bases, leaving 14 bases between the germline ends. CDR3 length: 14 residues. Germline V gene lookup returns CDR1 LGHDT and CDR2 YNNKEL (reference sequence). This CDR3 reads CASSHRDKVSEAFF. DNA for the CDR3: TGTGCCAGCAGCCATAGGGACAAAGTCTCTGAAGCTTTCTTT.

This chain uses TRBV5-1 with TRBJ2-7, with 8 bases lining up with TRBD1. V shed 3 bases and J 5 bases; nucleotides not matched to a gene: 16. CDR1 is SGHRS and CDR2 is YFSETQ in the germline V gene. This CDR3 is built from 17 residues. The CDR3 bases are TGCGCCAGCAGCTCAACACCCTTAGACAGGGGAAGGCACGAGCAGTACTTC. Protein product: CASSSTPLDRGRHEQYF.

The chain combines TRBV6-5 with TRBJ2-2, with TRBD1 matching over 8 bases. The trim removed 5 bases at V and 3 bases at J, leaving 5 bases unmatched. In germline, CDR1 is MNHEY, CDR2 SVGAGI. The CDR3 is 15 residues long. CDR3 loop: CASSPTDRDTGELFF. CDR3 coding DNA: TGTGCCAGCAGTCCGACGGACAGGGACACCGGGGAGCTGTTTTTT.

There are a few counts of this clone. The genes are TRBV4-2 and TRBJ2-5; 8 bases align to TRBD2. Germline lookup yields CDR1 LGHNA and CDR2 YNFKEQ. The CDR3 loop spans 17 amino acids. The V gene end was trimmed by 0 bases and the J gene end by 4 bases; junction bases not matched to a gene: 10. The CDR3 loop reads CASSQDPPGGATETQYF. In DNA, the CDR3 is TGTGCCAGCAGCCAAGATCCCCCGGGGGGGGCTACAGAGACCCAGTACTTC.

The rearrangement joins TRBV5-4 to TRBJ2-7; the D gene is possibly TRBD2 (5 bases). The germline V gene has CDR1 SGHNT and CDR2 YYREEE (reference sequence). The CDR3 is made up of 16 amino acids. V dropped 4 bases and J dropped 9 bases, with 26 bases sitting between them. The DNA for the CDR3 is TGTGCCAGCAGCCAGTACGGGGTGTCAGTGAATCCGTCGCAGTACTTC. Protein sequence: CASSQYGVSVNPSQYF.

V and J are TRBV18 and TRBJ2-2; D is perhaps TRBD1 (6 bases). Germline V gene sequence: CDR1 KGHSH, CDR2 LQKENI. The CDR3 runs to 15 residues. The ends were cut back, 4 bases at V and 6 bases at J, with 15 bases in the middle. The CDR3 nucleotides read TGTGCCAGCTCACAAAAGACAGGAAATCCCGGGGAGCTGTTTTTT. Translating gives CASSQKTGNPGELFF.

This rearrangement joins TRBV10-1 to TRBJ2-2; 7 positions match TRBD1. Germline CDR1 reads WNHNN; CDR2 reads SYGVQD (reference sequence). The CDR3 has 15 amino acids. V shed 10 bases, J shed 1 base, and the junction held 9 bases outside the gene matches. For the CDR3, the DNA is TGCGCCACCAGAACAGGGGAAAAGAACACCGGGGAGCTGTTTTTT. This gives the protein CATRTGEKNTGELFF.

V and J are TRBV6-5 and TRBJ2-1; D possibly corresponds to TRBD1 (7 bases). In germline, CDR1 is MNHEY, CDR2 SVGAGI. The ends were cut back, 7 bases at V and 3 bases at J, with 13 bases in the middle. The CDR3 is 14 residues long. The CDR3 is CASTGGGLYNEQFF. Here the CDR3 DNA reads TGTGCCAGCACAGGAGGGGGCCTCTACAATGAGCAGTTCTTC.

The chain couples TRBV2 to TRBJ2-1; D is possibly TRBD2 (5 bases). This CDR3 region has 15 residues. CDR1 is SNHLY and CDR2 is FYNNEI in the germline V gene. The V and J ends lost 6 bases and 4 bases respectively, with 16 bases between them. This chain's CDR3 is CASSEFAGPYNEQFF. CDR3 in DNA: TGTGCCAGCAGCGAGTTCGCGGGCCCATACAATGAGCAGTTCTTC.

V gene TRBV28 combines with J gene TRBJ2-1; 12 nucleotides align to TRBD2. This CDR3 spans 20 amino acids. V trimming: 5 bases; J trimming: 6 bases; junction bases outside the gene matches: 20. Germline CDR1 MDHEN, CDR2 SYDVKM. CDR3 sequence: CASSLYERYRLAGAPNEQFF. The CDR3 nucleotides are TGTGCCAGCAGTCTCTACGAACGATACCGACTAGCGGGGGCCCCCAATGAGCAGTTCTTC.

This clone was counted once. The chain recombines TRBV19 with TRBJ2-1; 12 positions match TRBD2. The CDR3 is 14 amino acids. Trimming at V came to 10 bases and at J to 7 bases, leaving 8 bases not matched to a gene. Germline values: CDR1 LNHDA, CDR2 SQIVND (reference sequence). The CDR3 loop is CATGLAGSINEQFF. The CDR3, as DNA: TGTGCCACTGGACTAGCGGGGTCTATAAATGAGCAGTTCTTC.